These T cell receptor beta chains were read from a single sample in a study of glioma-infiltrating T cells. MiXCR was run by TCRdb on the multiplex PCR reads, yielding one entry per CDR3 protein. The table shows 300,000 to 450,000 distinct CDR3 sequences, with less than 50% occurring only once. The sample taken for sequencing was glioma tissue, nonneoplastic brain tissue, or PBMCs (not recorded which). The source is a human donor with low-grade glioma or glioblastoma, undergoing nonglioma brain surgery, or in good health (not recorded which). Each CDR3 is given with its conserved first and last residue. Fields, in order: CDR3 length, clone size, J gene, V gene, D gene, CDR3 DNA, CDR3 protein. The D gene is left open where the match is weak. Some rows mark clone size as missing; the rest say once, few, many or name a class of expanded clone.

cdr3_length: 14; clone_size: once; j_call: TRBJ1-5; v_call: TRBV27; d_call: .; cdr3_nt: TGTGCCAGCAGTCGCCTGGGGAGCAATCAGCCCCAGCATTTT; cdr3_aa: CASSRLGSNQPQHF
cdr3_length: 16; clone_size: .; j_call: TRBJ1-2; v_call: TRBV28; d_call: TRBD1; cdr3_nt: TGTGCCAGCAGTGCTTCGGTGGGACAGGGGGTTGATGGCTACACCTTC; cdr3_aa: CASSASVGQGVDGYTF
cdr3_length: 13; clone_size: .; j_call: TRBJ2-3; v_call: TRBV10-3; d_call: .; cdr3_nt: TGTGCCATCAGTGAGTTTGGCACAGATACGCAGTATTTT; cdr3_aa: CAISEFGTDTQYF
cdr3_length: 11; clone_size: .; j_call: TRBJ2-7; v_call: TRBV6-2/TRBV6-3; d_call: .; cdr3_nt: TGTGCCAGCAGTCACAGTTCCGAGCAGTACTTC; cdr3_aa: CASSHSSEQYF
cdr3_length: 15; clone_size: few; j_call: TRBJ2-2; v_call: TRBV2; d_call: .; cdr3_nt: TGTGCCAGCACCCGCCTGTGGGGGGACACCGGGGAGCTGTTTTTT; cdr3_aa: CASTRLWGDTGELFF
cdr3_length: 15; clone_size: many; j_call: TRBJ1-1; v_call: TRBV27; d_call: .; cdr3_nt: TGTGCCAGCAAAACCAGGGAGGTGGTGAACACTGAAGCTTTCTTT; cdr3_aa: CASKTREVVNTEAFF
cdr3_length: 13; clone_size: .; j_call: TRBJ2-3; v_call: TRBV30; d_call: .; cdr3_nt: TGTGCCTGGAGTCGGGATTGGGGAGATACGCAGTATTTT; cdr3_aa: CAWSRDWGDTQYF
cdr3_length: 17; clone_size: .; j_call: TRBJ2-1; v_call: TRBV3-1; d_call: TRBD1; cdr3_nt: TGTGCCAGCAGCTTGGGAGGGACAGGGGCGTCCTACAATGAGCAGTTCTTC; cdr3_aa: CASSLGGTGASYNEQFF
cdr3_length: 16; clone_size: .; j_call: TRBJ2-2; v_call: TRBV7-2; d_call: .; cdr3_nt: TGTGCCAGCAGCCCTAAGCCAGCGGGGAACACCGGGGAGCTGTTTTTT; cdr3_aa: CASSPKPAGNTGELFF
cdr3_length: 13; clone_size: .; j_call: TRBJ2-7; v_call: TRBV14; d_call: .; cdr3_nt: TGTGCCAGCAGCCAAGATCTTGACGGGGAGCAGTACTTC; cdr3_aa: CASSQDLDGEQYF
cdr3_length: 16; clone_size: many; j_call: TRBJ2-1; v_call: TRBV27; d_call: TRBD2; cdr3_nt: TGTGCCAGCAGTTTGGGGACTAGCGGGAGTTTTAATGAGCAGTTCTTC; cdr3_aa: CASSLGTSGSFNEQFF
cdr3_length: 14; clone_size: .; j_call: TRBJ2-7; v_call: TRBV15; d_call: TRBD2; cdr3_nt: TGTGCCACCAGCAAAGGACTAGCGGTCTACGAGCAGTACTTC; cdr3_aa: CATSKGLAVYEQYF
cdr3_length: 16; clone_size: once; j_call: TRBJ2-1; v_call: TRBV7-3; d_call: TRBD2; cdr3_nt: TGTGCCAGCAGACCTATTAGCGGGAGGTCCTACAATGAGCAGTTCTTC; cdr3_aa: CASRPISGRSYNEQFF
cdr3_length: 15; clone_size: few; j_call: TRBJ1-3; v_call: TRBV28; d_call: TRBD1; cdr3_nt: TGTGCCAGCAGTTTCCGCACAGGGGGCTTGGACACCATATATTTT; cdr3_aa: CASSFRTGGLDTIYF
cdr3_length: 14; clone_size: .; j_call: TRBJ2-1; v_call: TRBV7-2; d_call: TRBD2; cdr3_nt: TGTGCCAGCAGACGATATGGACTAGCGGATGAGCAGTTCTTC; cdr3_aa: CASRRYGLADEQFF
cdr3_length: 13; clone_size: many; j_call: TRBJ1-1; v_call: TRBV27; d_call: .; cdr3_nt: TGTGCCAGCAGTTTAGGGATGAACACTGAAGCTTTCTTT; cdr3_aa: CASSLGMNTEAFF
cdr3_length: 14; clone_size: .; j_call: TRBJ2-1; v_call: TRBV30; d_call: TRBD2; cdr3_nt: TGTGCCTGGAGTCCCGGGACTAGCGCTAATGAGCAGTTCTTC; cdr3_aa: CAWSPGTSANEQFF
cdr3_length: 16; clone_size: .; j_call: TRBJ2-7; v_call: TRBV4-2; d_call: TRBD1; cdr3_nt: TGTGCCAGCAGCCAAGCCGACGGACAGGGTAACTACGAGCAGTACTTC; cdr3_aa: CASSQADGQGNYEQYF
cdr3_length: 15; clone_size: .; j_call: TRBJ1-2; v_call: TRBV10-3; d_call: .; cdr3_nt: TGTGCCATCAGTCCGCAGTACCCTTCCAACTATGGCTACACCTTC; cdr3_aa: CAISPQYPSNYGYTF
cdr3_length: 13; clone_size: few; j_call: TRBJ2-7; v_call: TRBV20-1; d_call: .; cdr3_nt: TGCAGCTGGGGGGACTCGACTTACTACGAGCAGTACTTC; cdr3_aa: CSWGDSTYYEQYF
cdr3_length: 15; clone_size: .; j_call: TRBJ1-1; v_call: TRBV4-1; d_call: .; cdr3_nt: TGCGCCAGCAGCCACCGAACGACAGGTAACACTGAAGCTTTCTTT; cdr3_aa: CASSHRTTGNTEAFF
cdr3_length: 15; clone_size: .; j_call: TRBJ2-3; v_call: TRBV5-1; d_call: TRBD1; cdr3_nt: TGCGCCAGCTTCCCTACAGGGGCTACCACAGATACGCAGTATTTT; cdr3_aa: CASFPTGATTDTQYF
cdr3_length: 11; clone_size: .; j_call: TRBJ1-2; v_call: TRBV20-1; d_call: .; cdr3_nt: TGCAGTGCTATTGGGCGCGATGGCTACACCTTC; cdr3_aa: CSAIGRDGYTF
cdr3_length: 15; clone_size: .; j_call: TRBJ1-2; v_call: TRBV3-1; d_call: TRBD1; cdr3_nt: TGTGCCAGCAGCCAGATGCGTTTTACAGGGGCTGGCTACACCTTC; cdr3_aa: CASSQMRFTGAGYTF
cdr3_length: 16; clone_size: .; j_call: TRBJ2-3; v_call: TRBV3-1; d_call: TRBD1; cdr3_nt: TGTGCCAGCAGCCTTCACAGGGGTGTTTTTGCAGATACGCAGTATTTT; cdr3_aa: CASSLHRGVFADTQYF
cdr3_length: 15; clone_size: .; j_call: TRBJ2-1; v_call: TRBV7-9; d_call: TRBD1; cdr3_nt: TGTGCCAGCACCAAAGGGGGCAGGGGGCTCGGTGAGCAGTTCTTC; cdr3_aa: CASTKGGRGLGEQFF
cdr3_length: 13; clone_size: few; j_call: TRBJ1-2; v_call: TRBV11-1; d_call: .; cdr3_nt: TGTGCCAGCAGCTTGGCTCTAAACTATGGCTACACCTTC; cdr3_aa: CASSLALNYGYTF
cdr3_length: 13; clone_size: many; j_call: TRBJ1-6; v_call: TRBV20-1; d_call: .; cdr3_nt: TGCAGTGTGGGCAGTCCGAATAATTCACCCCTCCACTTT; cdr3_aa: CSVGSPNNSPLHF
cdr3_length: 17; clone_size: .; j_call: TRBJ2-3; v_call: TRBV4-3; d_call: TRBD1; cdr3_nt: TGCGCCAGCAGCCAAGATCCGGGACAGGGGCTTGGAGATACGCAGTATTTT; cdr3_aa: CASSQDPGQGLGDTQYF
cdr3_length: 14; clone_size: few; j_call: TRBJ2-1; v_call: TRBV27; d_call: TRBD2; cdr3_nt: TGTGCCAGCAGTATGATAGCGGGAGAAGTTGAGCAGTTCTTC; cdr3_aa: CASSMIAGEVEQFF
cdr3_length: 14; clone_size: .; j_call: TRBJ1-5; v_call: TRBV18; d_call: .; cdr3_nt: TGTGCCAGCTCAGTGGCGGGGGCAGATCAGCCCCAGCATTTT; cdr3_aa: CASSVAGADQPQHF
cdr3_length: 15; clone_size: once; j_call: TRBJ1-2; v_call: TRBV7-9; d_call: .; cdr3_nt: TGTGCCAGCAGCTTAGTAGTGGACACTCGGTATGGCTACACCTTC; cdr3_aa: CASSLVVDTRYGYTF
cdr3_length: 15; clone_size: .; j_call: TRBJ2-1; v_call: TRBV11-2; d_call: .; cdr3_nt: TGTGCCAGCAGCTCTAGCGATGAGCCCTACAATGAGCAGTTCTTC; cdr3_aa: CASSSSDEPYNEQFF
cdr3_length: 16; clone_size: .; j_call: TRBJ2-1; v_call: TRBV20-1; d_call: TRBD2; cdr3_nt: TGCAGTGCTTCTAGCGGGAGCTGGAGCTCCTACAATGAGCAGTTCTTC; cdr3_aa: CSASSGSWSSYNEQFF
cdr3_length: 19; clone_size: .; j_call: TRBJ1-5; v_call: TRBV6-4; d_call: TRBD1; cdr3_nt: TGTGCCAGCAGTGACTCTCAGACAGGGAAAGAGCTTGGCAATCAGCCCCAGCATTTT; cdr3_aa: CASSDSQTGKELGNQPQHF
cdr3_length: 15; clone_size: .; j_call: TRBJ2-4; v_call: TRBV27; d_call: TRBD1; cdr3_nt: TGTGCCAGCAGCCGGACAGGGTTGATCAAAAACACTCAATACTTC; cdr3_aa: CASSRTGLIKNTQYF
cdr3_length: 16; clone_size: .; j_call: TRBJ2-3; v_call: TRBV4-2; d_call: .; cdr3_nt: TGTGCCAGCAGCCTTCGACAGGCTTCTAGCACAGATACGCAGTATTTT; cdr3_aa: CASSLRQASSTDTQYF
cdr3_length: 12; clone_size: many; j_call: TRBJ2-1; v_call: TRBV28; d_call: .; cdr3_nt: TGTGCCAGCAGTTCCCGGACCTTAACACCGTTCTTC; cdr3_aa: CASSSRTLTPFF
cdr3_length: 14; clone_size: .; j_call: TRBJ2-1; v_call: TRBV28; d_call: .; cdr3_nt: TGTGACAGCACCCCCCAGGGGCTCCACAATGAGCAGTTCTTC; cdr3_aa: CDSTPQGLHNEQFF
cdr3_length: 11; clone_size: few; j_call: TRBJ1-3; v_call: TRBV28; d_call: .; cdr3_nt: TGTGCCAGCAGCCTAACGAACACCATATATTTT; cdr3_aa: CASSLTNTIYF
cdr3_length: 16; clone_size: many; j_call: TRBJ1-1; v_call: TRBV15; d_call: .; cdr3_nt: TGTGCCACCAGCAGAGACGTAGATAGACGGAACACTGAAGCTTTCTTT; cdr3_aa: CATSRDVDRRNTEAFF
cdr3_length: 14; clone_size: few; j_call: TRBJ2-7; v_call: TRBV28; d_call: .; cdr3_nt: TGTGCCAGCAGTTCCGGACAGGGCGGGGGGGAGCAGTACTTC; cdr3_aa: CASSSGQGGGEQYF
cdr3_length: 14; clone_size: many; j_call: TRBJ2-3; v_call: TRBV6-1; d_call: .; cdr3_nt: TGTGCCAGCAGGGCCTCCACCCTGGCAGATACGCAGTATTTT; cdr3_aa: CASRASTLADTQYF
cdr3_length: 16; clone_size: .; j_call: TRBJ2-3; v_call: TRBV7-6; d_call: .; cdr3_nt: TGTGCCAGCAGCCATCCCCTGAGGGACAGCACAGATACGCAGTATTTT; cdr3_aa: CASSHPLRDSTDTQYF
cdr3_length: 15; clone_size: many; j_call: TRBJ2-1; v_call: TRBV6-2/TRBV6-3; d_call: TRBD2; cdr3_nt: TGTGCCAGCAGTTACACGCGCGGGAGAGACAATGAGCAGTTCTTC; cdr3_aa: CASSYTRGRDNEQFF
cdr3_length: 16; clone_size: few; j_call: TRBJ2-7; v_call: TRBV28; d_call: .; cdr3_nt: TGTGCCAGCAGTTTCTTCAATCTCCAGAGCTCCTACGAGCAGTACTTC; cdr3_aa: CASSFFNLQSSYEQYF
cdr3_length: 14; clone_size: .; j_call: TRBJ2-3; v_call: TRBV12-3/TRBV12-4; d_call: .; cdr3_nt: TGTGCCAGCAGTTTAGATACCCCCACAGATACGCAGTATTTT; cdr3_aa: CASSLDTPTDTQYF
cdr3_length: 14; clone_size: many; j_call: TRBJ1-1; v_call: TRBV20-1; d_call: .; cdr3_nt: TGCAGTGCCCACCCCGCAGGGCTGAACACTGAAGCTTTCTTT; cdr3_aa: CSAHPAGLNTEAFF
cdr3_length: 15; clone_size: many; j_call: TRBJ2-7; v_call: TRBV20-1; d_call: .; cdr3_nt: TGCAGTGCTATCCAACCGGGACGGTTCTCCTACGAGCAGTACTTC; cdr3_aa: CSAIQPGRFSYEQYF
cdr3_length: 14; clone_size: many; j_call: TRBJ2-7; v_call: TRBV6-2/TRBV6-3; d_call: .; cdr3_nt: TGTGCCAGCAGTTACGAAGGTCCTACCTACGAGCAGTACTTC; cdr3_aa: CASSYEGPTYEQYF
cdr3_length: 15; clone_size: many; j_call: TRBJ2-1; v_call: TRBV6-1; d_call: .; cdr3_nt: TGTGCCAGCAGTGAAACGGGCCTCCCCCCCAATGAGCAGTTCTTC; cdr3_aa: CASSETGLPPNEQFF
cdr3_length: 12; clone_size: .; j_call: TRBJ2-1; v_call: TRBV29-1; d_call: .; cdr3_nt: TGCAGCGCCCGGCGAGTAGGGGATGAGCAGTTCTTC; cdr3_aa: CSARRVGDEQFF
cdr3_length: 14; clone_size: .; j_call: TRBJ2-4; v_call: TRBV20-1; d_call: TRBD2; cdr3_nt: TGCAGTGCTCCTGGGACTAGCGGGAAGAACATTCAGTACTTC; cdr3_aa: CSAPGTSGKNIQYF
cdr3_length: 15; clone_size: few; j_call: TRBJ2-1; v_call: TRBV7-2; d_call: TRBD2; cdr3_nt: TGTGCCAGCAGCCTTAGCGGGAGGGTTCACAATGAGCAGTTCTTC; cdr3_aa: CASSLSGRVHNEQFF
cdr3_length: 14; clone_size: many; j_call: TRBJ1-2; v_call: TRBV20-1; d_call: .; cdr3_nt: TGCAGTGCGTCCTTTCTTCCTCCGGGCTATGGCTACACCTTC; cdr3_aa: CSASFLPPGYGYTF
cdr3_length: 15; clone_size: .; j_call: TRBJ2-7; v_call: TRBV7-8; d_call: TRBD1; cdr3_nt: TGTGCCAGCAGCATAGGACAGGGGAGTCCCTACGAGCAGTACTTC; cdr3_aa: CASSIGQGSPYEQYF
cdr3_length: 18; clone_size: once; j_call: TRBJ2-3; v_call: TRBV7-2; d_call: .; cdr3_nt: TGTGCCAGCAGCTTAGTTTCGGCAGTACCTCCTAGCACAGATACGCAGTATTTT; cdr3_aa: CASSLVSAVPPSTDTQYF
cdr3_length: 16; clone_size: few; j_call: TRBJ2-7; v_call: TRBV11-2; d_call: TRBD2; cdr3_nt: TGTGCCAGCAGCTTAACCCCGGCGGGGGGCGGATACGAGCAGTACTTC; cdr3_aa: CASSLTPAGGGYEQYF
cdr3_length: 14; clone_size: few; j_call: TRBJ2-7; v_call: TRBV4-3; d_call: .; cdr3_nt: TGCGCCAGCAGCCAAGCGGTTAGCTCCTACGAGCAGTACTTC; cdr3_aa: CASSQAVSSYEQYF